Shown below are 4 T cell receptor beta chains from a single sample sequenced in a study of T cell changes during pregnancy in multiple sclerosis. The assay was immunoSEQ multiplex PCR, and TCRdb's table has in-frame clones only and misses some. The sample lists about 80,000 clones, roughly 94% occurring once. The sample consisted of peripheral blood, taken before pregnancy. These receptor sequences come from a female donor with multiple sclerosis, enrolled in a pregnancy study.

V usage is TRBV6-6 and J usage is TRBJ1-2; D unresolved. The CDR3 consists of 15 residues. With 0 bases removed from V and 2 bases from J, the gap between germline ends came to 10 bases. Germline CDR1 MNHNY, CDR2 SVGAGI (reference sequence). Here the CDR3 DNA reads TGTGCCAGCAGTTACTCGAGTCGGGGAAACTATGGCTACACCTTC. Translating it yields CASSYSSRGNYGYTF.

The chain has TRBV19 and TRBJ2-7; 9 nucleotides agree with TRBD2. The germline V gene encodes CDR1 LNHDA and CDR2 SQIVND (reference sequence). The trim removed 3 bases at V and 3 bases at J, leaving 6 bases unmatched. This CDR3 has 15 amino acids. The CDR3 DNA sequence: TGTGCCAGTAGTATGTTAGCGGGAGCCGTCTACGAGCAGTACTTC. This codes for CASSMLAGAVYEQYF.

The V call is TRBV5-4, the J call TRBJ2-1; D gene uncertain. V lost 1 base, J lost 4 bases, and 9 bases lay in between. Germline V CDR1 and CDR2: SGHNT, YYREEE (reference sequence). This CDR3 is 14 amino acids long. CDR3 coding DNA: TGTGCCAGCAGCTTGTTTGGTGCGTACAATGAGCAGTTCTTC. It codes for CASSLFGAYNEQFF.

This chain links TRBV11-3 with TRBJ1-1, with D maybe TRBD1 (6 bases). This CDR3 comprises 13 residues. Germline lookup yields CDR1 SGHNT and CDR2 YENEEA. Trimming shortened V by 5 bases and J by 8 bases, and 15 bases separated the two germline ends. CDR3 bases: TGTGCCAGCAGCAGGGGGTACGGCCAGGAAGCTTTCTTT. This sequence encodes CASSRGYGQEAFF.